This T cell receptor (beta chain) comes out of a study of T cells after posttransplantation cyclophosphamide. Cyclophosphamide on days +3 and +4 followed busulfan-fludarabine conditioning and a marrow graft. This clone was found many times. The antigen is undetermined. Findings and caveats of the study: After PTCy, TRB diversity resembled that of CNI/methotrexate controls.

Sequencing was performed with immunoSEQ multiplex PCR; in TCRdb, only in-frame clones are kept and a portion is missing. Listed for the sample are fewer than 12,000 clones, none seen a single time. The CDR3 spans 14 residues. V lost 6 bases to trimming and J lost 3 bases; unmatched junction nucleotides: 4. Germline V gives CDR1 SGDLS, CDR2 YYNGEE. This clonotype originated in a female patient in her thirties or forties who received an allogeneic stem cell transplant from a related donor, was CMV-positive, and had no GVHD. Some T cells may be the graft donor's. Sample: PBMCs, taken after allogeneic stem cell transplant with posttransplant cyclophosphamide. This chain joins TRBV9 and TRBJ2-2; 8 bases are a match to TRBD2. The DNA for the CDR3 is TGTGCCAGCAACGGGGGGGCCCACACCGGGGAGCTGTTTTTT. Translated: CASNGGAHTGELFF.